The 5 T cell receptor beta chains below come from one sample, sequenced in a study of blood T cell repertoires in COVID-19. Only in-frame clones appear in the TCRdb table, and some are missing; sequencing was by immunoSEQ multiplex PCR. The repertoire holds about 290,000 clones, with over 80% as singletons. Sample: peripheral blood. The receptors originated from a woman aged 45-65 years with active or convalescent COVID-19.

The chain has TRBV5-4 and TRBJ2-7, with TRBD1 identical over 9 bases. Germline loops: CDR1 SGHNT, CDR2 YYREEE (reference sequence). V lost 4 bases and J lost 5; bases outside the gene matches: 7. The CDR3 loop spans 14 amino acids. Here the CDR3 DNA reads TGTGCCAGCAGCAAGACAGGGGGAAGGGACGAGCAGTACTTC. Translating gives CASSKTGGRDEQYF.

This clone appeared once. The rearrangement joins TRBV19 to TRBJ1-5; D not resolved. Germline V gene sequence: CDR1 LNHDA, CDR2 SQIVND (reference sequence). This CDR3 region has 15 residues. Between the trimmed V and J ends, which lost 7 bases and 1 base, there was a span of 14 bases. The CDR3 DNA is TGTGCCAGTACCAGGAACGGTCTCAGCAATCAGCCCCAGCATTTT. Translated: CASTRNGLSNQPQHF.

About this clone itself: One junction end disagrees with the germline gene, perhaps due to a read error. Additional DNA sequences in this sample encode the identical CDR3. The CDR3 loop reads CASSLGPTSPTSSGF. In DNA, the CDR3 is TGTGCCAGCAGCTTAGGACCGACATCGCCGACCAGCAGTGGCTTC. This chain connects TRBV11-2 to TRBJ2-7; no firm D call. The CDR3 is 15 residues long. CDR1 and CDR2 from the germline V gene are SGHAT and FQNNGV.

The J gene is TRBJ1-5, the V gene TRBV28, with 7 bases fitting TRBD1. Unmatched junction bases numbered 12, after V lost 3 bases and J lost 1 base. Per the germline V gene, CDR1 is MDHEN and CDR2 is SYDVKM. This CDR3 has 18 amino acids. The CDR3 is CASSLLRGRRVSNQPQHF. The CDR3 nucleotides are TGTGCCAGCAGTTTGTTGAGGGGGCGCAGGGTAAGCAATCAGCCCCAGCATTTT.

This chain connects TRBV5-6 to TRBJ2-3, with D unclear. The V gene lost 3 bases and the J gene lost 0 bases, with 8 bases spanning the gap. The germline CDR1 and CDR2 sequences are SGHDT and YYEEEE. The CDR3 runs 14 residues. CDR3 in amino acids: CASSSSMSTDTQYF. The DNA of the CDR3 is TGTGCCAGCAGCTCCTCTATGAGCACAGATACGCAGTATTTT.